This T cell receptor (beta chain) stems from a study of blood T cell repertoires in COVID-19. Looking at the study overall: Material from acute and convalescent COVID-19 was sourced from the United States, Italy and Spain. PBMCs, B-cell-depleted T cells, or T cells provided the cDNA or gDNA that made up the material.

CDR1 and CDR2 (germline): ENHRY, SYGVKD. This CDR3 region has 13 residues. Trimming took 9 bases from V and 1 from J, leaving 12 bases between them. As handled by the study authors: Amplification of reference gene primers provided the estimated nucleated cell counts. Only in-frame clones appear in the TCRdb table, and some are missing; sequencing was by immunoSEQ multiplex PCR. The DNA was the basis for D and trimming; V, J and clone size are from that table. The table includes approximately 100,000 clones, approximately 80% detected once. This receptor was identified in a human donor in a cohort sampled during active COVID-19. V is TRBV10-3 and J is TRBJ1-1; no definite D call. Sequenced: peripheral blood. The CDR3 loop is CAISLGENTEAFF. The CDR3 DNA follows: TGTGCCATAAGTTTGGGAGAGAACACTGAAGCTTTCTTT.